The next 29 T cell receptor beta chains were all read from a single sample in a study of tumor and adjacent non-tumor tissue in lung cancer. TCRbeta libraries were built with three rounds of nested PCR, modified from ARM-PCR. Via MiXCR, TCRdb re-called the multiplex PCR reads, giving one row per CDR3 protein. The table records roughly 200,000 distinct CDR3 sequences, around 70% of them present only once. No cell sorting was done before RNA was extracted from the tissue. The specimen sequenced was lung tumor tissue. The receptors were sampled from a man in his sixties with non-small cell lung cancer.

As for this clonotype: Germline and junction disagree at one end, which may indicate a read error. The J gene is TRBJ1-4, the V gene TRBV4-3; D is possibly TRBD1 (6 bases). This CDR3 comprises 16 residues. CDR1 is LGHNA, CDR2 YSLEER, per germline. CDR3 nucleotide sequence: TGCGCCAGCAACCAAGGGAACAGGGCGGGGAATGAAAAACTGTTTTTT. It is translated as CASNQGNRAGNEKLFF.

This clonotype was detected only a few times. The chain uses TRBV20-1 and TRBJ2-3, with D tentatively TRBD2 (7 bases). The CDR3 length is 13 residues. With 3 bases removed from V and 4 bases from J, the gap between germline ends came to 11 bases. Germline V gene sequence: CDR1 DFQATT, CDR2 SNEGSKA (reference sequence). CDR3 in amino acids: CSARGGAADTQYF. In DNA, the CDR3 is TGCAGTGCTAGGGGGGGGGCGGCAGATACGCAGTATTTT.

This clonotype was picked up one time. This could be a read error, since a much larger clone is one nucleotide away. This chain connects TRBV20-1 to TRBJ2-7, with a possible D match to TRBD2 (7 bases). The CDR3 sequence is 15 residues long. The germline V gene encodes CDR1 DFQATT and CDR2 SNEGSKA (reference sequence). CDR3 coding DNA: TGCGGTGCTAGAGGGGAGGGGGTCACCCTCTACGAGCAGTACTTC. Translated: CGARGEGVTLYEQYF.

Points on this clonotype: One end of the junction is discordant with germline, which a read error may explain. The chain combines TRBV4-2 with TRBJ2-3, with D possibly matching TRBD1 (5 bases). Germline V gives CDR1 LGHNA, CDR2 YNFKEQ. This CDR3 spans 14 amino acids. The CDR3: CTSSQDRQSDTQYF. Written as DNA, the CDR3 is TGTACCAGCAGCCAAGACCGACAGTCAGATACGCAGTATTTT.

On this clonotype: A much larger clone sits a single nucleotide away, making a read error possible. This chain uses TRBV4-2 with TRBJ1-2; D is possibly TRBD1 (5 bases). Trimming removed 2 bases from V and 3 bases from J, with 16 bases in between. The CDR3 is made up of 16 amino acids. Looked up from germline, CDR1 is LGHNA and CDR2 is YNFKEQ. CDR3 nucleotide sequence: TGTGCCAGCAGCCAAAACATAGGGCGGGGGGACTATGGCTACACCTTC. This codes for CASSQNIGRGDYGYTF.

This clonotype occurred a few times. The CDR3 coding sequence is TGTGCCAGCAGCCATACGGATGGGACTCACAATGAGCAGTTCTTC. Translating gives CASSHTDGTHNEQFF. The rearrangement joins TRBV6-6 to TRBJ2-1, with D perhaps matching TRBD2 (6 bases). Germline V gene lookup returns CDR1 MNHNY and CDR2 SVGAGI (reference sequence). Between the trimmed V and J ends, which lost 6 bases and 5 bases, there was a span of 17 bases. The CDR3 spans 15 residues.

This chain connects TRBV11-3 to TRBJ1-2; the D gene is possibly TRBD1 (5 bases). Between the trimmed V and J ends, which lost 5 bases and 7 bases, there was a span of 17 bases. The germline V gene encodes CDR1 SGHNT and CDR2 YENEEA. CDR3 length: 14 residues. The CDR3 sequence is CASSARGRDPGYTF. The DNA of the CDR3 is TGTGCCAGCAGCGCAAGGGGCAGGGATCCTGGCTACACCTTC.

Comment on this clonotype: A much more abundant neighbour one base away suggests this may be a read error. V and J are TRBV6-1 and TRBJ2-7, with 7 bases matching TRBD2. Germline V CDR1 and CDR2: MNHNS, SASEGT. J lost 1 base, V lost 7 bases, and 13 bases had no gene match. This CDR3 region has 16 residues. CDR3 residues: CASIASGTGGSYEQYF. The DNA for the CDR3 is TGTGCCAGCATTGCGAGCGGGACTGGCGGTTCCTACGAGCAGTACTTC.

Worth noting for this clonotype: One base away lies a much larger clone, so this may be a sequencing read error. This chain joins TRBV20-1 and TRBJ2-3; no firm D call. The CDR3 totals 10 residues. The germline V gene has CDR1 DFQATT and CDR2 SNEGSKA (reference sequence). The CDR3: CSVKSETQYF. In nucleotides, the CDR3 is TGCAGTGTTAAGTCAGAAACGCAGTATTTT.

This clonotype was detected a few times. CDR3 sequence reads: CSVQSQTGNFGYEQYF. The CDR3 DNA is TGCAGCGTACAAAGTCAGACAGGGAATTTCGGGTACGAGCAGTACTTC. V is TRBV29-1 and J is TRBJ2-7; the match to TRBD1 covers 7 bases. The CDR3 covers 16 residues. Germline lookup yields CDR1 SQVTM and CDR2 ANQGSEA. The trim removed 6 bases at V and 4 bases at J, leaving 18 bases unmatched.

For this clonotype: The germline gene is not matched at one end of the junction; a read error may be the cause. The chain combines TRBV20-1 with TRBJ2-3; 8 bases fit TRBD2. CDR3 length: 16 amino acids. Germline loops: CDR1 DFQATT, CDR2 SNEGSKA (reference sequence). The CDR3 here is CIAWGKGRGGTDTQYF. CDR3 bases: TGCATTGCTTGGGGGAAGGGACGGGGGGGCACAGATACACAGTATTTT.

This clonotype was detected once. Here the CDR3 omits its conserved ending phenylalanine or tryptophan, so a read error is the likely source. The rearrangement links TRBV4-3 to TRBJ2-3; 8 nucleotides line up with TRBD1. The CDR3 length is 14 residues. V lost 4 bases to trimming and J lost 12 bases; unmatched junction nucleotides: 12. Germline V gene data show CDR1 as LGHNA and CDR2 as YSLEER. This chain's CDR3 is CASSRTGSTDIQYL. For the CDR3, the DNA is TGCGCCAGCAGCCGGACAGGGAGCACAGATATACAGTATTTA.

The chain carries TRBV5-4 and TRBJ1-4, with a weak D call TRBD1 (5 bases). This CDR3 contains 14 residues. Germline V gives CDR1 SGHNT, CDR2 YYREEE (reference sequence). V dropped 8 bases and J dropped 5 bases, with 16 bases sitting between them. The CDR3 nucleotides are TGTGCCAGTAGCGGGGGGAATGTGAATGAAAAACTGTTTTTT. Residues: CASSGGNVNEKLFF.

This clonotype was picked up many times. This rearrangement joins TRBV29-1 to TRBJ1-5; no reliable D call. The CDR3 contains 13 residues. V was cut by 4 bases and J by 7 bases, with 14 bases left in between. Germline V gene data show CDR1 as SQVTM and CDR2 as ANQGSEA. In nucleotides, the CDR3 is TGCAGCGTTGGGGAAGGATCGAGCCAGCCCCAGCATTTT. Translating it yields CSVGEGSSQPQHF.

This clonotype was recorded only once. The CDR3 carries no conserved terminal phenylalanine or tryptophan, so it likely arises from a read error. In DNA, the CDR3 is TGTGCCAGCAGTCGGGGAGGGGGCGAAGAGACCCAGTACCTC. It specifies CASSRGGGEETQYL. The chain links TRBV11-2 to TRBJ2-5; the D call may be TRBD1 or TRBD2 (7 bases each). Trimming pared 6 bases from V and 3 bases from J, leaving 14 bases between. Germline-derived CDR1 and CDR2 are SGHAT and FQNNGV. The CDR3 extends over 14 amino acids.

Notes on this clonotype: A read error may produce the germline difference seen at one junction end. The chain combines TRBV12-5 with TRBJ1-1; D may be TRBD1 (6 bases). The CDR3 extends over 12 amino acids. Per the germline V gene, CDR1 is LGHNT and CDR2 is FRNRAP. CDR3 loop: CASRGMNTEVFF. In nucleotides, the CDR3 is TGTGCTAGCAGGGGTATGAACACTGAAGTTTTCTTT.

This clonotype appeared a single time. A single base separates this from a much larger clone, so it may be a read error. V is TRBV20-1 and J is TRBJ2-2; possible D gene TRBD2, 5 bases. Germline loops: CDR1 DFQATT, CDR2 SNEGSKA (reference sequence). CDR3 size: 11 residues. The DNA for the CDR3 is TGCAGTGTTAGAAACACCGGGGTGCTGTTTTTT. Protein product: CSVRNTGVLFF.

With regard to this clonotype: The junction differs from germline at one of its ends, possibly a read error. The genes are TRBV20-1 and TRBJ2-4, with 8 bases matching TRBD1. The CDR3 extends over 13 amino acids. Germline V gene lookup returns CDR1 DFQATT and CDR2 SNEGSKA (reference sequence). CDR3 DNA: TGCAATGCGCCGGACAGGGCCAAAAACATTCAGTACTTT. Translation: CNAPDRAKNIQYF.

About this clonotype itself: At one end the junction does not follow the germline gene, possibly because of a read error. This chain uses TRBV20-1 with TRBJ2-7; weak D call: TRBD2 (5 bases). The germline V gene encodes CDR1 DFQATT and CDR2 SNEGSKA (reference sequence). There are 13 residues in the CDR3. This CDR3 is CSAYSASSYEQYF. Here the CDR3 DNA reads TGCAGTGCGTACTCAGCTAGCTCCTATGAGCAGTACTTC.

This clonotype was seen at least ten times. This chain joins TRBV20-1 and TRBJ1-4; the D gene is possibly TRBD1 (5 bases). This CDR3 has 13 residues. V dropped 5 bases and J dropped 5 bases, with 12 bases sitting between them. The germline gives CDR1 DFQATT, CDR2 SNEGSKA (reference sequence). In nucleotides, the CDR3 is TGCAGTGCTGGGGGACCGAAGAATGAAAAACTGTTTTTT. Its protein product is CSAGGPKNEKLFF.

For this clonotype: This could be a read error, since a much larger clone is one nucleotide away. The chain employs TRBV6-2 or TRBV6-3 and TRBJ1-2; perhaps TRBD1 as D (5 bases). The CDR3 loop spans 15 amino acids. Trimming removed 7 bases from V and 2 bases from J, with 17 bases in between. Germline loops: CDR1 MNHEY, CDR2 SVGEGT. In DNA form, the CDR3 reads TGTGCCAGCACCCTCGCGGGGGTTTTAAACTATGGCTACACCTTC. Its translation: CASTLAGVLNYGYTF.

Worth noting for this clonotype: One end of the junction varies from germline; a read error may be responsible. This sequence joins TRBV11-1 and TRBJ2-1; TRBD2 matches at 10 bases. Germline assignment: CDR1 SGHAT and CDR2 FQDESV (reference sequence). This CDR3 has 17 amino acids. The CDR3 reads CASSLSRIAGGNNGQFF. DNA of the CDR3: TGTGCCAGCAGCTTATCTCGGATAGCGGGAGGAAACAATGGGCAGTTCTTC.

This clonotype was seen more than once but under ten times. This chain joins TRBV6-5 and TRBJ1-2; no definite D call. Germline CDR1 reads MNHEY; CDR2 reads SVGAGI. CDR3 size: 15 residues. The V end lost 5 bases, the J end lost 4 bases, and 17 bases lay between the germline ends. The CDR3 here is CASSPAGRPAYGYTF. CDR3 bases: TGTGCCAGCAGTCCCGCGGGCCGGCCGGCCTATGGCTACACCTTC.

The chain has TRBV6-5 and TRBJ2-5; 7 nucleotides line up with TRBD2. The germline CDR1 and CDR2 sequences are MNHEY and SVGAGI. V was clipped by 5 bases and J by 9 bases; unmatched bases: 12. CDR3 length equals 14 residues. CDR3 bases: TGTGCCAGCAGTAATACCGGTGCCGCGGGGGCCCAGTACTTC. The encoded protein is CASSNTGAAGAQYF.

To note about this clonotype: The missing conserved phenylalanine or tryptophan at the end of this CDR3 makes a read error likely. V usage is TRBV20-1 and J usage is TRBJ1-5, with D uncertain. CDR1 DFQATT and CDR2 SNEGSKA come from the germline V gene (reference sequence). The CDR3 runs to 13 residues. The V end was cut by 7 bases, the J end by 3 bases, with 13 bases between. CDR3 amino acids: CSVFQTYNQPQHC. The DNA for the CDR3 is TGCAGTGTTTTTCAAACCTACAATCAGCCCCAGCATTGT.

CDR3: CASSLLGGAEAFF. CDR3 bases: TGTGCCAGCAGCTTACTTGGGGGGGCTGAAGCTTTCTTT. The V gene is TRBV7-9, the J gene TRBJ1-1, with D possibly being TRBD1 (5 bases). Germline V gene sequence: CDR1 SEHNR, CDR2 FQNEAQ (reference sequence). The V end lost 2 bases, the J end lost 6 bases, and 10 bases lay between the germline ends. This CDR3 has 13 amino acids.

As regards this clonotype: A read error may account for a junction end that differs from germline. The rearrangement links TRBV20-1 to TRBJ2-7, with D perhaps matching TRBD1 (6 bases). Germline V gene sequence: CDR1 DFQATT, CDR2 SNEGSKA (reference sequence). There are 12 residues in the CDR3. The DNA of the CDR3 is TGCAGTGTTAGACGGCAGGGGTACAAGCAGTACTTC. It yields the protein CSVRRQGYKQYF.

On this clonotype itself: This may be a read error, as it is one base from a much larger clone. The chain has TRBV20-1 and TRBJ1-5; no firm D call. The V end lost 4 bases, the J end lost 0 bases, and 7 bases lay between the germline ends. This CDR3 has 13 residues. Germline V gene lookup returns CDR1 DFQATT and CDR2 SNEGSKA (reference sequence). DNA of the CDR3: TGCAGTGCTAATGCTAATAGCAATCAGCCCCAGCATTTT. It encodes CSANANSNQPQHF.

As to this clonotype: The conserved phenylalanine or tryptophan normally closing the CDR3 is absent here, so this likely arose from a read error. This sequence joins TRBV5-6 and TRBJ1-5; tentative D call: TRBD1 (5 bases). Trimming cost V 4 bases and J 7 bases, with 18 bases left between them. This CDR3 has 15 amino acids. From germline, CDR1 is SGHDT and CDR2 YYEEEE. The CDR3 nucleotides read TGTGCCAGCAGCACCTACCAGGGAGCCAGGCAGCCCCAGCATCTT. Translating it yields CASSTYQGARQPQHL.